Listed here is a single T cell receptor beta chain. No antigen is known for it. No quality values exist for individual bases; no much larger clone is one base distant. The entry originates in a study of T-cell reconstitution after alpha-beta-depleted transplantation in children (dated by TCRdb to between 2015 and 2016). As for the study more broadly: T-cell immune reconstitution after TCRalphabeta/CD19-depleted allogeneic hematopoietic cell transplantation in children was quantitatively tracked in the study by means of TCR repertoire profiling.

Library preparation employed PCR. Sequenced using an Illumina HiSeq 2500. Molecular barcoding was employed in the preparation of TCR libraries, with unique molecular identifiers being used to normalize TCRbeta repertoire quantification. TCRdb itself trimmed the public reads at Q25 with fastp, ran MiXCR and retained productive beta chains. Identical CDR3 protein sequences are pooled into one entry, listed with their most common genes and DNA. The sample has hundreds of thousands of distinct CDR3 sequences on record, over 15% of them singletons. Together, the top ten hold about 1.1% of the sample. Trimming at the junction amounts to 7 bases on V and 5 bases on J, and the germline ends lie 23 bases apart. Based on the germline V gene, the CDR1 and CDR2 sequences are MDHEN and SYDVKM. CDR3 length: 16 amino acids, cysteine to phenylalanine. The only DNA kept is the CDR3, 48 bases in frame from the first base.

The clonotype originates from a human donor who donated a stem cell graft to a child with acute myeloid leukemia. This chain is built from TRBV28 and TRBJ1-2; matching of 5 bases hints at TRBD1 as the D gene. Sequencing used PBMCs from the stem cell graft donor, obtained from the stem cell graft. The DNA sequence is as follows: TGTGCCAGCACCTCTTCCCCCCCGGGACGATCATATGGCTACACCTTC. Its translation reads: CASTSSPPGRSYGYTF.